Listed below are T cell receptor beta chains from one sample, sequenced in a study of regulatory T cells in long-lasting Graves disease. TCRdb passed the multiplex PCR reads through MiXCR, listing each CDR3 protein once. The sample comprises 400,000 to 500,000 distinct CDR3 sequences, around 20% of which are singletons, and roughly an eighth rests with the top ten. The specimen comprised peripheral blood mononuclear cells (PBMCs), sampled when the disease was refractory, from a patient treated with antithyroid drugs. The origin of the receptors is a female donor with Graves disease. The conserved cysteine and the conserved F or W are not part of the CDR3 here. The D gene is left open where the match is weak. Not all rows give a size; the values are once, few, many and, for expanded clones, a class.

v_call clone_size d_call cdr3_aa
TRBV2 - - ASSLRLDNEQF
TRBV7-8 - - ASSPVRVAASTDTQY
TRBV20-1 - TRBD2 SATTFRLAQETQY
TRBV20-1 - - SASTPVYEQY
TRBV18 - TRBD2 ASSPMGGRPPYEQY
TRBV27 - - ASSLGSHPTYEQY
TRBV20-1 - - SANERGFNQPQH
TRBV2 - TRBD1 ASSSTGNIQY
TRBV9 - - ASSYASRMEETQY
TRBV30 few - AWNMDRSQPQH
TRBV20-1 many - SARQGMVAGANVLT
TRBV12-3/TRBV12-4 many - ASSLTGESPLH
TRBV20-1 - - SARKQGYEQY
TRBV7-2 few TRBD2 ASSRPNEPGLAEYQETQY
TRBV12-3/TRBV12-4 many TRBD2 ASSLVGGSRSTGELF
TRBV19 few - ASSPSKGGNTEAF
TRBV28 many - ASSPQSGFSYEQY
TRBV28 many - ASSPGFISSGANVLT
TRBV19 few - ASSTLGLTENTEAF
TRBV3-1 many - ASSQEPQSSYEQY
TRBV12-5 many - ASGLEARGEQY
TRBV6-1 many - ASSEGQISNQPQH